Presented here are 30 T cell receptor beta chains from one specimen sequenced in a study of blood T cell repertoires in COVID-19 (dated by TCRdb to 2018 to 2021). Library generation was performed with the immunoSEQ multiplex PCR assay. The clones in this table, taken by TCRdb from immuneACCESS, are in-frame only. Not every clone is retained; where verified, under half of the shortfall comes from an unresolved V gene, and the cause of the rest is unknown. In all, the sample holds approximately 530,000 clones, and approximately 91% of those were seen once. Jointly, the top ten make up under 8.5% of the sample. The source material was peripheral blood. All receptors derive from a woman between 45 and 65 years old with COVID-19, enrolled during active disease.

This chain joins TRBV3-1 (or the pseudogene TRBV3-2) and TRBJ2-7, with D maybe TRBD1 (6 bases). The CDR3 has 13 amino acids. The V end was cut by 6 bases, the J end by 1 base, with 10 bases between. Germline V lookup: CDR1 LGHDT, CDR2 YNNKEL (reference sequence). Written as DNA, the CDR3 is TGTGCCAGCAGGTACGGACAGTCCTACGAGCAGTACTTC. Amino acids: CASRYGQSYEQYF.

The chain is built from TRBV29-1 and TRBJ2-2; a possible D gene is TRBD1 (6 bases). V was clipped by 7 bases and J by 7 bases, with 19 bases between them. Germline V lookup: CDR1 SQVTM, CDR2 ANQGSEA. This CDR3 is built from 14 residues. The CDR3 here is CSGTGWGLIGELFF. In DNA, the CDR3 is TGCAGCGGGACGGGCTGGGGGCTTATCGGGGAGCTGTTTTTT.

The chain employs TRBV28 and TRBJ1-5; no clear D gene. Germline assignment: CDR1 MDHEN and CDR2 SYDVKM. V lost 6 bases to trimming and J lost 2 bases, with 8 bases between them. The CDR3 is made up of 13 amino acids. The DNA of the CDR3 is TGTGCCAGCAGGAAGAGGGGCAATCAGCCCCAGCATTTT. Protein product: CASRKRGNQPQHF.

This rearrangement joins TRBV11-2 to TRBJ1-1; D perhaps matches TRBD1 (6 bases). This CDR3 is 18 amino acids long. Trimming removed 6 bases from V and 0 bases from J, with 23 bases in between. Germline CDR1 SGHAT, CDR2 FQNNGV. The CDR3, as DNA: TGTGCCAGCAGTTCTTACCCCTTGACAGGCGCTATGAACACTGAAGCTTTCTTT. This gives the protein CASSSYPLTGAMNTEAFF.

The rearrangement links TRBV10-3 to TRBJ2-6; D not certain. The CDR3 runs 15 residues. Germline V lookup: CDR1 ENHRY, CDR2 SYGVKD. Deletions cut 2 bases from V and 2 bases from J, with 7 bases between. In DNA form, the CDR3 reads TGTGCCATCAGTGAGGGGCAGGCTGGGGCCAACGTCCTGACTTTC. As protein: CAISEGQAGANVLTF.

A note on this clone: At one of its ends the junction is not consistent with the germline gene, which may arise from a read error. CDR3: CASSWTGTFSNF. CDR3 DNA sequence: TGTGCCAGTAGTTGGACAGGGACCTTCTCGAACTTT. J is TRBJ1-1 and V is TRBV19, with TRBD1 matching 8 bases. CDR1 is LNHDA, CDR2 SQIVND, per germline (reference sequence). This CDR3 region has 12 residues.

The chain joins TRBV11-2 to TRBJ1-2; D possibly corresponds to TRBD1 (5 bases). Germline V gene data show CDR1 as SGHAT and CDR2 as FQNNGV. Trimming cost V 2 bases and J 0 bases, with 7 bases left between them. The CDR3 covers 14 residues. CDR3 nucleotides: TGTGCCAGCAGCTTATTAGGGGCTAACTATGGCTACACCTTC. Encoded protein: CASSLLGANYGYTF.

J is TRBJ1-2 and V is TRBV6-5; D is unclear. Germline V gives CDR1 MNHEY, CDR2 SVGAGI. The germline V and J ends were trimmed by 6 bases and 2 bases, with 16 bases remaining between them. The CDR3 is made up of 15 amino acids. The CDR3 spells CASSRSRRENYGYTF. Written as DNA, the CDR3 is TGTGCCAGCAGCCGGAGCCGTCGAGAAAACTATGGCTACACCTTC.

The gene calls are TRBV5-8 and TRBJ2-5; tentative D call: TRBD1 (6 bases). Germline V lookup: CDR1 SGHTS, CDR2 YDEGEE. Trimming took 1 base from V and 1 from J, leaving 17 bases between them. The CDR3 sequence is 17 residues long. CDR3 sequence (DNA): TGTGCCAGCAGCTTGAGGACAGCCCACGCTACCCAAGAGACCCAGTACTTC. It translates to CASSLRTAHATQETQYF.

The genes are TRBV27 and TRBJ1-1; TRBD1 matches at 7 bases. Germline V gene data show CDR1 as MNHEY and CDR2 as SMNVEV (reference sequence). This CDR3 is 14 amino acids long. Losses at the gene ends were 4 bases for V and 1 base for J; bases not matched to a gene: 3. CDR3: CASSWTGSNTEAFF. The CDR3 DNA reads as TGTGCCAGCAGTTGGACAGGATCGAACACTGAAGCTTTCTTT.

This clone has a single count. Other nucleotide sequences from this sample produce the same CDR3. The chain is built from TRBV12-3 or TRBV12-4 and TRBJ1-2; D unclear. Trimming left V 2 bases short and J 8 bases short, with 9 bases between. This CDR3 comprises 12 residues. CDR3: CASSLRGNGYTF. For the CDR3, the DNA is TGTGCCAGCAGTTTAAGAGGGAACGGCTACACCTTC.

This chain uses TRBV4-1 with TRBJ2-7; tentatively, D is TRBD1 (6 bases). Germline values: CDR1 MGHRA, CDR2 YSYEKL. The CDR3 consists of 15 residues. V lost 4 bases, J lost 4 bases, and 17 bases lay in between. The CDR3 here is CASSPTQGLGYEQYF. The CDR3 DNA is TGCGCCAGCAGCCCAACCCAGGGGCTCGGGTACGAGCAGTACTTC.

This clone has a single count. The chain recombines TRBV28 with TRBJ1-2; 10 nucleotides match TRBD1. This CDR3 has 15 amino acids. Looked up from germline, CDR1 is MDHEN and CDR2 is SYDVKM. V was clipped by 2 bases and J by 4 bases; unmatched bases: 4. The CDR3, as DNA: TGTGCCAGCAGTTTACCGACAGGGGGCAGCTATGGCTACACCTTC. This codes for CASSLPTGGSYGYTF.

For the CDR3, the DNA is TGTGCCAGCAGTTACATCGGTGGAGATACGCAGTATTTT. Encoded protein: CASSYIGGDTQYF. V gene TRBV6-6 combines with J gene TRBJ2-3; no clear D gene. Germline V gives CDR1 MNHNY, CDR2 SVGAGI (reference sequence). Trimming pared 2 bases from V and 5 bases from J, leaving 8 bases between. CDR3 length: 13 amino acids.

This chain links TRBV5-1 with TRBJ1-3; D unclear. V lost 3 bases to trimming and J lost 0 bases, with 10 bases between them. The CDR3 consists of 15 residues. Looked up from germline, CDR1 is SGHRS and CDR2 is YFSETQ. CDR3 sequence reads: CASSSTNSSGNTIYF. In DNA, the CDR3 is TGCGCCAGCAGCTCGACGAACAGCTCTGGAAACACCATATATTTT.

V is TRBV3-1 (or the pseudogene TRBV3-2) and J is TRBJ2-2; TRBD2 matches at 11 bases. This CDR3 has 15 residues. J was trimmed by 4 bases and V by 5 bases; bases with no gene match: 3. Germline-derived CDR1 and CDR2 are LGHDT and YNNKEL (reference sequence). The CDR3 bases are TGTGCCAGCAGCGGGACTAGCGGACGCACCGGGGAGCTGTTTTTT. Translation: CASSGTSGRTGELFF.

This sequence joins TRBV4-1 and TRBJ1-6; 8 bases align to TRBD1. CDR3 length: 17 amino acids. With 2 bases clipped from V and 0 bases from J, the junction kept 3 bases outside the gene matches. Germline V lookup: CDR1 MGHRA, CDR2 YSYEKL. The CDR3 reads CASSQTGGSSYNSPLHF. CDR3 bases: TGCGCCAGCAGCCAAACAGGGGGAAGCTCCTATAATTCACCCCTCCACTTT.

The chain combines TRBV28 with TRBJ1-4; D is uncertain. From germline, CDR1 is MDHEN and CDR2 SYDVKM. The CDR3 loop spans 14 amino acids. Deletions cut 2 bases from V and 3 bases from J, with 7 bases between. The CDR3 nucleotides read TGTGCCAGCAGTTTAGAACAGCCTAATGAAAAACTGTTTTTT. Protein: CASSLEQPNEKLFF.

The chain joins TRBV7-8 to TRBJ1-6; possibly TRBD1 for D (5 bases). Trimming removed 0 bases from V and 14 bases from J, with 11 bases in between. The germline CDR1 and CDR2 sequences are SGHVS and FQNEAQ. This CDR3 contains 13 residues. Written as DNA, the CDR3 is TGTGCCAGCAGCTTAGCGGGGGGTGAAGCCCTCCACTTT. Translated, it gives CASSLAGGEALHF.

The genes are TRBV12-3 or TRBV12-4 and TRBJ1-6; D not resolved. The V gene lost 8 bases and the J gene lost 6 bases, with 5 bases spanning the gap. This CDR3 contains 11 residues. The CDR3 spells CASRSNSPLHF. CDR3 DNA sequence: TGTGCCAGCCGGAGTAATTCACCCCTCCACTTT.

Regarding this clone: Distinct nucleotide sequences in the sample also encode this CDR3. V usage is TRBV3-1 (or the pseudogene TRBV3-2) and J usage is TRBJ1-4, with D unresolved. V was cut by 1 base and J by 8 bases, with 8 bases left in between. This CDR3 spans 13 amino acids. The germline V gene has CDR1 LGHDT and CDR2 YNNKEL (reference sequence). The CDR3 spells CASSQGAGEKLFF. CDR3 nucleotides: TGTGCCAGCAGCCAAGGGGCGGGGGAAAAACTGTTTTTT.

The chain has TRBV2 and TRBJ2-2; 7 positions match TRBD1. After removal of 8 bases from V and 2 bases from J, the junction contained 8 bases not matched to a gene. Germline CDR1 and CDR2: SNHLY and FYNNEI. This CDR3 region has 15 residues. The CDR3: CASSFGTANTGELFF. Written as DNA, the CDR3 is TGTGCCAGCTCTTTCGGGACAGCAAACACCGGGGAGCTGTTTTTT.

CDR3 coding DNA: TGTGCCAGCAGCCAAGTCGAGTGGGGGGATAGCGATACGCAGTATTTT. Its protein product is CASSQVEWGDSDTQYF. This chain connects TRBV4-2 to TRBJ2-3, with TRBD2 as a possible D gene (6 bases). Looked up from germline, CDR1 is LGHNA and CDR2 is YNFKEQ. V lost 1 base to trimming and J lost 6 bases, with 17 bases between them. The CDR3 is 16 amino acids.

V is TRBV5-6 and J is TRBJ1-2; TRBD1 agrees at 8 bases. J was trimmed by 10 bases and V by 6 bases; bases with no gene match: 5. The CDR3 is 11 amino acids. The V gene's germline CDR1 is SGHDT and CDR2 YYEEEE. The CDR3 DNA reads as TGTGCCAGCACCCCGGGACAGGTCTACACCTTC. It translates to CASTPGQVYTF.

This clone appeared a few times. At one boundary the junction diverges from the germline segment, which might be a read error. The gene calls are TRBV7-9 and TRBJ2-7; weak D call: TRBD2 (6 bases). CDR3 size: 13 residues. Germline V gives CDR1 SEHNR, CDR2 FQNEAQ (reference sequence). The CDR3 reads CASSRGTSDEQYF. The CDR3 DNA is TGTGCCAGCAGCCGCGGGACCTCCGACGAGCAGTACTTC.

J is TRBJ2-2 and V is TRBV9, with D possibly matching TRBD2 (7 bases). Trimming shortened V by 6 bases and J by 3 bases, and 12 bases separated the two germline ends. In germline, CDR1 is SGDLS, CDR2 YYNGEE. This CDR3 spans 14 amino acids. The CDR3 region has the DNA TGTGCCAGCACGGGGGGCCGCCACACCGGGGAGCTGTTTTTT. It encodes CASTGGRHTGELFF.

In this sample, this clone turned up once. The chain joins TRBV5-1 to TRBJ1-5; D remains ambiguous. This CDR3 is 13 amino acids long. Trimming stripped 3 bases from V and 6 bases from J, with 10 bases between. From germline, CDR1 is SGHRS and CDR2 YFSETQ. CDR3 region: CASSSMAGQPQHF. Written as DNA, the CDR3 is TGCGCCAGCAGCTCGATGGCGGGTCAGCCCCAGCATTTT.

This clone has only one observation. The rearrangement joins TRBV12-3 or TRBV12-4 to TRBJ2-7; D possibly corresponds to TRBD1 (6 bases). The V and J ends lost 7 bases and 3 bases respectively, with 13 bases between them. The CDR3 runs to 13 residues. CDR3 protein: CASTESQGYEQYF. DNA for the CDR3: TGTGCCAGCACCGAATCACAGGGCTACGAGCAGTACTTC.

This clone was found once. Additional DNA sequences in this sample encode the identical CDR3. The J gene is TRBJ1-1, the V gene TRBV5-1; D call uncertain. CDR3 length: 13 residues. The germline V and J ends were trimmed by 1 base and 3 bases, with 7 bases remaining between them. Germline V gives CDR1 SGHRS, CDR2 YFSETQ. The CDR3 nucleotides are TGCGCCAGCAGCTTGACTGGAGACACTGAAGCTTTCTTT. Its translation: CASSLTGDTEAFF.

This chain uses TRBV7-8 with TRBJ2-7, with 8 bases that match TRBD1. Losses at the gene ends were 8 bases for V and 6 bases for J; bases not matched to a gene: 9. Germline values: CDR1 SGHVS, CDR2 FQNEAQ. The CDR3 has 13 residues. The CDR3 spells CASQGASVLEQYF. CDR3 DNA: TGTGCCAGCCAGGGGGCCTCGGTTCTCGAGCAGTACTTC. The variable domain in full, with the rest retrieved from reference TRBV7-8 and TRBJ2-7, is GAGVSQSPRYKVAKRGQDVALRCDPISGHVSLFWYQQALGQGPEFLTYFQNEAQLDKSGLPSDRFFAERPEGSVSTLKIQRTQQEDSAVYLCASQGASVLEQYFGPGTRLTVT.